This TCR beta chain was sequenced for a study of post-analysis software for immune sequencing data (dated by TCRdb to the mid-2010s). In the study overall: Recorded disease courses included relapsing-remitting, secondary progressive and progressive-relapsing multiple sclerosis, with some patients lacking subtype annotation. Patient repertoires were compared against roughly 12 previously published healthy control repertoires from donors aged roughly 6 to 25 years. A subset of samples was prepared in parallel using single-end sample barcoding, then pooled and co-amplified after Illumina adapter ligation.

A few counts support this clonotype. What this receptor recognizes is not known. Base qualities are missing; no much larger clone stands one base away. TCR beta repertoires were profiled from peripheral blood of 13 young patients with multiple sclerosis to demonstrate the VDJtools post-analysis software. The patients with multiple sclerosis were children and adolescents between about 6 and 15 years of age. The CDR3 goes from the cysteine to the phenylalanine over 13 residues. Only the CDR3 region is kept as DNA, spanning 39 bases read in frame from base 1. V is cut by 3 bases and J by 4 bases, and the space between the germline ends is 10 bases. From a lookup of the germline V gene, CDR1 and CDR2 are LGHNA and YSLEER. The paper's findings and limits, for the study overall: Direct clustering with F measure showed strong co-clustering of samples prepared in the same batch, prompting a batch-effect correction. Significantly higher frequencies in patients than in controls were found for roughly 5 TRBV segments, including TRBV5-6, TRBV5-1 and TRBV20-1. The control group was slightly older than the multiple sclerosis patient group. Normalized Chao1 diversity was significantly lower in multiple sclerosis patients than controls, suggesting substantial peripheral T-cell clonal expansion.

The library relied on PCR. Sequenced on an Illumina HiSeq 2500. To reduce PCR and sequencing biases, unique molecular identifiers were built into the TCR beta cDNA libraries. Per 1 to 10 million input T cells, roughly 500,000 cDNA molecules were obtained, such that each molecule approximated one T cell. The patient libraries were prepared and sequenced using the same protocol as the earlier healthy control dataset. Within a given batch, samples were prepared together, multiplexed and sequenced on the same HiSeq lane. The paper's data handling went like this. Raw barcoded reads were processed with MIGEC, and single-read molecular identifier groups were discarded before consensus assembly and CDR3 extraction. Clonotype tables were post-analysed with VDJtools, normalizing diversity by down-sampling all datasets to the smallest sample size. Repertoire overlap clustering matched CDR3 amino acid but not nucleotide sequences to correct batch-related cross-sample contamination. TCRdb redid the processing of the public reads, applying fastp at Q25 and MiXCR, and retained in-frame beta chains. Each CDR3 protein gets just one entry, which takes the most common genes and DNA from the rows behind it. For this entry, the V and J calls and clone size follow TCRdb and not the study's own pipeline. This sample is represented by hundreds of thousands of distinct CDR3 sequences; roughly 29% of them were singletons. Jointly, the top ten make up under 0.7% of the sample.

This sequence originates from a girl under 18 with multiple sclerosis. The chain joins TRBV4-3 to TRBJ2-7; there is no confident call for the D gene. Sequencing was done on a sample of blood. CDR3 region: CASSQAPEYEQYF. The base sequence is TGCGCCAGCAGCCAGGCCCCCGAATACGAGCAGTACTTC.